The 18 T cell receptor beta chains in this list originate from one sample, sequenced in a study of control samples from healthy donors and cancer patients. Libraries were prepared by immunoSEQ multiplex PCR; TCRdb keeps only in-frame clonotypes and omits some of them. The data hold tens of thousands of clones, with less than 90% observed a single time. The sequencing input was blood. These receptors all stem from a woman between 45 and 60 years old in good health.

The chain has TRBV6-6 and TRBJ2-6, with D perhaps TRBD1 (6 bases). Deletions cut 5 bases from V and 0 bases from J, with 11 bases between. The germline V gene encodes CDR1 MNHNY and CDR2 SVGAGI (reference sequence). The CDR3 runs 16 residues. The CDR3 DNA reads as TGTGCCAGCAGTCACAGGGCCAGCTCTGGGGCCAACGTCCTGACTTTC. Translating it yields CASSHRASSGANVLTF.

The chain couples TRBV19 to TRBJ1-6; the D gene is possibly TRBD1 (5 bases). The CDR3 runs 14 residues. The V gene lost 5 bases and the J gene lost 11 bases, with 16 bases spanning the gap. CDR1 and CDR2 from the germline V gene are LNHDA and SQIVND (reference sequence). CDR3 protein: CASSLLGGGTPLHF. CDR3 DNA sequence: TGTGCCAGTAGTCTCTTGGGCGGGGGTACACCCCTCCACTTT.

This clone was seen more than once but under ten times. The chain joins TRBV5-4 to TRBJ1-4, with TRBD1 as a possible D gene (5 bases). Germline CDR1 and CDR2: SGHNT and YYREEE (reference sequence). Trimming left V 4 bases short and J 8 bases short, with 21 bases between. This CDR3 comprises 16 residues. Written as DNA, the CDR3 is TGTGCCAGCAGCCTCGGGGGGACCATCGTAGGAGAAAAACTGTTTTTT. This translates into CASSLGGTIVGEKLFF.

The genes are TRBV5-1 and TRBJ2-5; D may be TRBD1 (5 bases). Trimming stripped 0 bases from V and 4 bases from J, with 13 bases between. This CDR3 is built from 15 residues. In germline, CDR1 is SGHRS, CDR2 YFSETQ. The CDR3 sequence: CASSLGRVSGETQYF. The DNA for the CDR3 is TGCGCCAGCAGCTTGGGCAGGGTCAGTGGAGAGACCCAGTACTTC.

In nucleotides, the CDR3 is TGTGCCAGCAGCCAACTAGCGGGCCAAGAGACCCAGTACTTC. Encoded protein: CASSQLAGQETQYF. The chain combines TRBV4-2 with TRBJ2-5; 8 nucleotides align to TRBD2. Germline assignment: CDR1 LGHNA and CDR2 YNFKEQ. The CDR3 spans 14 residues. V lost 2 bases, J lost 1 base, and 0 bases stayed unmatched.

The chain is built from TRBV2 and TRBJ2-6; D may be TRBD1 (6 bases). V shed 5 bases and J shed 4 bases, with 9 bases lying between them. This CDR3 is built from 14 residues. From germline, CDR1 is SNHLY and CDR2 FYNNEI. The CDR3 loop reads CASSQGRGANVLTF. DNA for the CDR3: TGTGCCAGCAGTCAGGGGAGAGGGGCCAACGTCCTGACTTTC.

V is TRBV20-1 and J is TRBJ1-1; unclear D gene. Trimming pared 7 bases from V and 1 base from J, leaving 7 bases between. The CDR3 length is 11 residues. Germline values: CDR1 DFQATT, CDR2 SNEGSKA (reference sequence). In nucleotides, the CDR3 is TGCAGTGTGTATCAGAACACTGAAGCTTTCTTT. It yields the protein CSVYQNTEAFF.

The rearrangement joins TRBV28 to TRBJ2-2, with 8 bases lining up with TRBD2. The CDR3 covers 15 residues. Germline CDR1 is MDHEN and CDR2 is SYDVKM. V lost 2 bases to trimming and J lost 4 bases; unmatched junction nucleotides: 3. CDR3 DNA sequence: TGTGCCAGCAGTTTAGCGGGAGGTCTCACCGGGGAGCTGTTTTTT. The encoded protein is CASSLAGGLTGELFF.

The chain couples TRBV19 to TRBJ2-7; the D is unclear. CDR1 is LNHDA and CDR2 is SQIVND in the germline V gene (reference sequence). The CDR3 has 11 amino acids. V gave up 8 bases and J gave up 3 bases, with 8 bases separating them. The CDR3 DNA is TGTGCCAGTCAAGGAATCTACGAGCAGTACTTC. Translation: CASQGIYEQYF.

Note on this clone: Other DNA sequences in the same sample also yield this CDR3. The chain combines TRBV20-1 with TRBJ1-1; TRBD1 is a possible D gene (6 bases). The length of the CDR3 is 11 residues. Germline values: CDR1 DFQATT, CDR2 SNEGSKA (reference sequence). Trimming left V 6 bases short and J 1 base short, with 6 bases between. This chain's CDR3 is CSAGGNTEAFF. CDR3 DNA: TGCAGTGCAGGGGGGAACACTGAAGCTTTCTTT.

CDR3 region: CASSEAGTRNQPQHF. For the CDR3, the DNA is TGCGCCAGCAGTGAGGCAGGGACTAGAAATCAGCCCCAGCATTTT. This chain joins TRBV5-1 and TRBJ1-5, with D possibly matching TRBD1 (5 bases). Per the germline V gene, CDR1 is SGHRS and CDR2 is YFSETQ. This CDR3 has 15 residues. Trimming cost V 5 bases and J 4 bases, with 16 bases left between them.

V is TRBV15 and J is TRBJ2-2, with D perhaps TRBD1 (6 bases). V was cut by 8 bases and J by 5 bases, with 6 bases left in between. CDR1 is LNHNV, CDR2 YYDKDF, per germline (reference sequence). CDR3 size: 11 residues. CDR3 residues: CATQGTGELFF. DNA of the CDR3: TGTGCCACCCAGGGGACCGGGGAGCTGTTTTTT.

The CDR3 DNA follows: TGTGCCAGCAGCATAGGGACTAGCGGCGGGGAGCTGTTTTTT. Its protein is CASSIGTSGGELFF. The rearrangement joins TRBV5-8 to TRBJ2-2, with 11 bases aligning to TRBD2. In germline, CDR1 is SGHTS, CDR2 YDEGEE. Unmatched junction bases numbered 3, after V lost 4 bases and J lost 7 bases. The CDR3 length is 14 residues.

This chain uses TRBV3-1 (or the pseudogene TRBV3-2) with TRBJ1-2; unclear D gene. The germline V and J ends were trimmed by 4 bases and 8 bases, with 11 bases remaining between them. This CDR3 is built from 12 residues. Germline V CDR1 and CDR2: LGHDT, YNNKEL (reference sequence). CDR3 nucleotides: TGTGCCAGCAGCCCCGACACGAAGGGCTACACCTTC. Translation gives CASSPDTKGYTF.

In its sample, this clone was seen a few times. This sequence joins TRBV5-1 and TRBJ1-1, with a weak D call TRBD1 (6 bases). Deletions cut 4 bases from V and 4 bases from J, with 11 bases between. The CDR3 totals 13 residues. Germline V CDR1 and CDR2: SGHRS, YFSETQ. CDR3 amino acids: CASSGGQSTEAFF. CDR3 coding DNA: TGCGCCAGCAGCGGGGGACAATCCACTGAAGCTTTCTTT.

This chain connects TRBV7-9 to TRBJ2-5, with 8 bases identical to TRBD2. The V gene's germline CDR1 is SEHNR and CDR2 FQNEAQ (reference sequence). Trimming at V came to 5 bases and at J to 5 bases, leaving 7 bases not matched to a gene. The CDR3 contains 14 residues. The CDR3 sequence is CASSTSRGGETQYF. The DNA of the CDR3 is TGTGCCAGCAGCACCTCCCGGGGGGGGGAGACCCAGTACTTC.

This clone was seen more than once but under ten times. This rearrangement joins TRBV19 to TRBJ2-1, with TRBD2 identical over 9 bases. The CDR3 is made up of 16 amino acids. CDR1 LNHDA and CDR2 SQIVND come from the germline V gene (reference sequence). The trim removed 5 bases at V and 9 bases at J, leaving 14 bases unmatched. CDR3 sequence: CASSSRGLAVSTEQFF. DNA of the CDR3: TGTGCCAGTAGTTCCCGGGGACTAGCTGTTAGTACTGAGCAGTTCTTC.

The chain couples TRBV4-2 to TRBJ2-7; D is possibly TRBD1 or TRBD2 (6 bases each). The length of the CDR3 is 20 residues. The germline CDR1 and CDR2 sequences are LGHNA and YNFKEQ. Deletions cut 0 bases from V and 6 bases from J, with 30 bases between. The CDR3 loop is CASSQDRAGRLSVRGGEQYF. The CDR3 region has the DNA TGTGCCAGCAGCCAAGATAGGGCGGGAAGACTATCGGTGAGAGGGGGCGAGCAGTACTTC.